These 20 T cell receptor beta chains were all obtained from the same sample, sequenced in a study of CD8 T cells in Susac syndrome. With random hexamers, roughly 0.45 to 1 ug RNA was reverse transcribed. TCRdb fed the immunoSEQ multiplex PCR reads into MiXCR, producing one record per CDR3 protein. This table holds roughly 120,000 distinct CDR3 sequences, about 95% found once. The sequencing input was CD4+ T cells from PBMCs. These receptors came from a human donor in good health.

The J gene is TRBJ2-7, the V gene TRBV28, with 10 bases aligning to TRBD2. Germline-derived CDR1 and CDR2 are MDHEN and SYDVKM. The CDR3 covers 16 residues. V lost 4 bases to trimming and J lost 2 bases; unmatched junction nucleotides: 8. The CDR3 sequence: CASSSPRTSGPYEQYF. DNA of the CDR3: TGTGCCAGCAGTTCTCCCCGGACTAGCGGACCCTACGAGCAGTACTTC. The whole variable domain, remainder taken from reference TRBV28 and TRBJ2-7, is DVKVTQSSRYLVKRTGEKVFLECVQDMDHENMFWYRQDPGLGLRLIYFSYDVKMKEKGDIPEGYSVSREKKERFSLILESASTNQTSMYLCASSSPRTSGPYEQYFGPGTRLTVT.

The chain links TRBV30 to TRBJ1-1; D uncertain. Between the trimmed V and J ends, which lost 1 base and 0 bases, there was a span of 12 bases. Per the germline V gene, CDR1 is GTSNPN and CDR2 is SVGIG (reference sequence). The CDR3 is made up of 15 amino acids. The CDR3 nucleotides read TGTGCCTGGAGTGGCCACGGACCGGTGAACACTGAAGCTTTCTTT. It specifies CAWSGHGPVNTEAFF.

The gene calls are TRBV30 and TRBJ1-4; D is unclear. The CDR3 is 13 residues long. The germline V gene encodes CDR1 GTSNPN and CDR2 SVGIG (reference sequence). Trimming removed 2 bases at V and 3 bases at J, with 7 bases between. The CDR3 coding sequence is TGTGCCTGGAGTAAGATGGCTAATGAAAAACTGTTTTTT. Translated, it gives CAWSKMANEKLFF.

The chain uses TRBV7-2 and TRBJ1-2, with D perhaps TRBD1 (5 bases). The germline V and J ends were trimmed by 5 bases and 1 base, with 11 bases remaining between them. Germline V gene lookup returns CDR1 SGHTA and CDR2 FQGNSA. This CDR3 contains 14 residues. The CDR3 nucleotides read TGTGCCAGCAGCCGACCCGGGGGTAACTATGGCTACACCTTC. Its protein product is CASSRPGGNYGYTF.

V is TRBV20-1 and J is TRBJ2-7; D may be TRBD1 or TRBD2 (5 bases each). This CDR3 region has 15 residues. V was shortened by 1 base and J by 7 bases, with 20 bases between the two germline ends. Germline V gives CDR1 DFQATT, CDR2 SNEGSKA (reference sequence). The CDR3 loop reads CSARATSRDPTEQYF. CDR3 nucleotide sequence: TGCAGTGCTAGAGCCACCTCTAGGGACCCTACGGAGCAGTACTTC.

The chain carries TRBV5-1 and TRBJ2-1; TRBD2 is a possible D gene (5 bases). Germline V gene lookup returns CDR1 SGHRS and CDR2 YFSETQ. The CDR3 runs to 13 residues. The V gene lost 0 bases and the J gene lost 7 bases, with 8 bases spanning the gap. The CDR3 here is CASSLARGNEQFF. The CDR3 DNA follows: TGCGCCAGCAGCTTGGCCCGGGGAAATGAGCAGTTCTTC.

The chain has TRBV27 and TRBJ1-5, with D maybe TRBD1 (5 bases). The germline V gene has CDR1 MNHEY and CDR2 SMNVEV (reference sequence). The CDR3 runs to 17 residues. V lost 5 bases, J lost 2 bases, and 19 bases lay in between. CDR3 bases: TGTGCCAGCAGTATGACCCCCGGGACCGGCGGCAATCAGCCCCAGCATTTT. Translating it yields CASSMTPGTGGNQPQHF.

CDR3 protein: CASSSAGTEETQYF. The DNA for the CDR3 is TGTGCCAGCAGCTCCGCCGGGACAGAAGAGACCCAGTACTTC. V and J are TRBV7-9 and TRBJ2-5, with TRBD1 identical over 7 bases. After removal of 4 bases from V and 3 bases from J, the junction contained 5 bases not matched to a gene. The germline V gene has CDR1 SEHNR and CDR2 FQNEAQ (reference sequence). This CDR3 comprises 14 residues.

V gene TRBV2 combines with J gene TRBJ2-5; possible D gene TRBD2, 7 bases. The germline V and J ends were trimmed by 2 bases and 4 bases, with 14 bases remaining between them. Germline CDR1 is SNHLY and CDR2 is FYNNEI. This CDR3 region has 15 residues. The CDR3 DNA reads as TGTGCCAGCAGTGAACCCCGGGGGGCCGGAGAGACCCAGTACTTC. It is translated as CASSEPRGAGETQYF.

The rearrangement uses TRBV11-2 and TRBJ2-2; 11 nucleotides line up with TRBD1. Germline V lookup: CDR1 SGHAT, CDR2 FQNNGV. With 2 bases clipped from V and 4 bases from J, the junction kept 3 bases outside the gene matches. The CDR3 is 16 residues long. As DNA, the CDR3 is TGTGCCAGCAGCTTATTCGGGACAGGGGGCACCGGGGAGCTGTTTTTT. As protein: CASSLFGTGGTGELFF.

J is TRBJ2-6 and V is TRBV2, with 8 bases identical to TRBD2. V dropped 7 bases and J dropped 3; count of bases not matched to a gene: 11. Germline CDR1 SNHLY, CDR2 FYNNEI. CDR3 length: 17 amino acids. The CDR3: CASTHGGGAIGANVLTF. DNA for the CDR3: TGTGCCAGCACCCACGGGGGGGGCGCGATTGGGGCCAACGTCCTGACTTTC.

This clonotype was picked up one time. The CDR3 DNA is TGTGCCAGCAGGGGCCCCCGTTTCTCGAACACCGGGGAGCTGTTTTTT. Protein product: CASRGPRFSNTGELFF. The chain has TRBV7-2 and TRBJ2-2; D is uncertain. CDR1 is SGHTA and CDR2 is FQGNSA in the germline V gene. The ends were cut back, 6 bases at V and 0 bases at J, with 14 bases in the middle. This CDR3 contains 16 residues.

Comment on this clonotype: At one of its ends the junction is not consistent with the germline gene, which may arise from a read error. The V gene is TRBV12-3 or TRBV12-4, the J gene TRBJ2-1; 8 nucleotides match TRBD1. The CDR3 spans 13 residues. Here the CDR3 reads CASSQSLGQGGKF. The CDR3 DNA reads TGTGCCAGCAGCCAATCTCTCGGACAGGGTGGGAAATTC.

The chain combines TRBV12-3 or TRBV12-4 with TRBJ1-2; perhaps TRBD1 as D (6 bases). Deletions cut 2 bases from V and 3 bases from J, with 7 bases between. The CDR3 runs 13 residues. As DNA, the CDR3 is TGTGCCAGCAGTTTACCAGGGGACTATGGCTACACCTTC. This gives the protein CASSLPGDYGYTF.

The CDR3 nucleotides read TGTGCCAGCGTTGCAGGGATGGGGGCCCTCCACTTT. It yields the protein CASVAGMGALHF. The chain links TRBV12-3 or TRBV12-4 to TRBJ1-6; a possible D gene is TRBD1 (5 bases). This CDR3 spans 12 amino acids. V gave up 8 bases and J gave up 14 bases, with 16 bases separating them.

The CDR3 reads CASSAYRGAGANVLTF. The CDR3 bases are TGTGCCAGCAGCGCATACAGGGGAGCGGGGGCCAACGTCCTGACTTTC. The chain carries TRBV9 and TRBJ2-6, with TRBD1 matching over 7 bases. The CDR3 has 16 amino acids. V shed 3 bases, J shed 4 bases, and the junction held 7 bases outside the gene matches. Germline V CDR1 and CDR2: SGDLS, YYNGEE.

V and J are TRBV5-1 and TRBJ2-4; D call uncertain. Trimming left V 0 bases short and J 3 bases short, with 16 bases between. This CDR3 has 17 amino acids. In germline, CDR1 is SGHRS, CDR2 YFSETQ. The CDR3: CASSLGGPQRFKNIQYF. In DNA form, the CDR3 reads TGCGCCAGCAGCTTGGGGGGTCCACAACGATTCAAAAACATTCAGTACTTC.

This sequence joins TRBV2 and TRBJ2-5; 7 bases match TRBD1. The CDR3 totals 14 residues. Per germline, CDR1 SNHLY and CDR2 FYNNEI. The V and J ends lost 3 bases and 5 bases, in that order; junction bases with no gene match: 6. Written as DNA, the CDR3 is TGTGCCAGCAGTGACTCGACAGGGTGGGAGACCCAGTACTTC. Protein product: CASSDSTGWETQYF.

The V gene is TRBV20-1, the J gene TRBJ2-7; D is tentatively TRBD1 or TRBD2 (5 bases each). The CDR3 covers 15 residues. Germline values: CDR1 DFQATT, CDR2 SNEGSKA (reference sequence). V lost 4 bases and J 5 bases, leaving 21 bases between the germline ends. CDR3 loop: CSAIGPTGARDEQYF. CDR3 bases: TGCAGTGCTATTGGGCCGACCGGGGCTAGGGACGAGCAGTACTTC.

This chain joins TRBV6-5 and TRBJ1-5; 10 bases align to TRBD1. The CDR3 is made up of 15 amino acids. Germline V gene data show CDR1 as MNHEY and CDR2 as SVGAGI. Germline trimming cut 6 bases from V and 6 bases from J; bases unmatched to any gene: 8. The CDR3 sequence is CASSPDRGDSQPQHF. The CDR3 DNA follows: TGTGCCAGCAGCCCGGACAGGGGGGACAGTCAGCCCCAGCATTTT.